This TCR beta chain stems from a study of cytomegalovirus exposure and HLA in healthy donors. A multiplex PCR was run with 60 Vbeta primers and 13 Jbeta primers. The repertoire was sequenced with immunoSEQ multiplex PCR; TCRdb's copy has only in-frame clones and lacks some. Among about 210,000 clones listed, around three quarters were seen once. This CDR3 is built from 14 residues. Per germline, CDR1 GTSNPN and CDR2 SVGIG (reference sequence). The V segment lost 6 bases and the J segment 4 bases; nucleotides outside the gene matches: 8. The gene calls are TRBV30 and TRBJ2-7, with 11 bases matching TRBD1. Material: PBMCs. The TCR was taken from a woman in her thirties in good health and CMV-seropositive. The CDR3 sequence is CACTLGTGGYEQYF. CDR3 nucleotides: TGTGCCTGTACCCTAGGGACAGGGGGTTACGAGCAGTACTTC.